The clone carrying this TCR beta chain has just one count. One junction end disagrees with the germline gene, perhaps due to a read error. The sample carries other DNA sequences with the same CDR3. The data originate from a study of cytomegalovirus exposure and HLA in healthy donors. The CDR3 extends over 15 amino acids. Germline V lookup: CDR1 LNHNV, CDR2 YYDKDF (reference sequence). 60 Vbeta and 13 Jbeta primers were used in PCR. The assay was immunoSEQ multiplex PCR, and TCRdb's table has in-frame clones only and misses some. The sample has tens of thousands of clones; over 60% are singletons. Sequences were obtained from PBMCs. The genes are TRBV15 and TRBJ1-2; perhaps TRBD1 as D (5 bases). This TCR came from a male donor in good health and CMV-seropositive. CDR3 residues: CATSRDWGLNYGYTF. CDR3 nucleotide sequence: TGTGCCACCAGCAGAGATTGGGGCCTTAACTATGGTTACACCTTC.